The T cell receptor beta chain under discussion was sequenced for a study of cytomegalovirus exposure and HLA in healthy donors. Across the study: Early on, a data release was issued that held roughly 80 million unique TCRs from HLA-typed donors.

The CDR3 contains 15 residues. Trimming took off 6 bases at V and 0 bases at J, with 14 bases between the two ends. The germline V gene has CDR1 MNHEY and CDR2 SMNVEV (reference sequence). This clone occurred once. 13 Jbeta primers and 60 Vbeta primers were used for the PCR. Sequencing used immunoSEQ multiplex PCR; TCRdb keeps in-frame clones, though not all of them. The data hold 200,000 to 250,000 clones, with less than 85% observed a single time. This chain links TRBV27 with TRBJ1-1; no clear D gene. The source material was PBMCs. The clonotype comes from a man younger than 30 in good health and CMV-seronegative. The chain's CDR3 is CASRPGVTMNTEAFF. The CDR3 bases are TGTGCCAGCAGACCGGGTGTGACTATGAACACTGAAGCTTTCTTT.